This TCR beta chain stems from a study of blood T cell repertoires in COVID-19 (dated by TCRdb to the early 2020s). At the level of the whole study: Collaborator samples came from the United States, Italy and Spain and covered acute and convalescent phases of COVID-19. The samples were drawn from two sources: the first 160 participants of the ongoing ImmuneRACE study, and some 1,300 subjects contributed by 6 global collaborators. Sample metadata almost always included a de-identified subject ID, COVID-19 status, age in years and sex. The prospective study material was composed of cDNA or gDNA derived from T cells, B-cell-depleted T cells, or PBMCs. Subjects who had been exposed to COVID-19, were actively infected with it, or had recovered from it provided the deeply sampled blood TCRbeta repertoires that made up the dataset. Where available, HLA class I and class II types were obtained from metadata supplied by the sample provider rather than from assay-based typing. A freely available public database, intended as a resource for researchers studying the immune response to SARS-CoV-2, is where the repertoires were released. Beyond this particular receptor, the publication reports: How much clinical and demographic metadata was included differed by source and by participant, and the metadata was provided uncurated.

TCRbeta CDR3 regions were amplified from genomic DNA using the immunoSEQ Assay, a bias-controlled multiplex PCR. Per the authors' processing: The number of nucleated cells in each sample was estimated from the amplification of reference gene primers within the assay. To quantify the absolute abundance of each unique TCRbeta CDR3 rearrangement, sequence reads were collapsed and filtered. For each sample, productive Simpson clonality was calculated as the square root of Simpson's diversity index across productive rearrangements. The immuneACCESS repertoire file appears here via TCRdb, limited to in-frame rearrangements. These files lack a portion of the clones; in checked studies, under half of the deficit traces to unresolved V genes, and the cause of the others is not known. That table furnishes V, J and clone size, whereas the DNA furnished D and trimming. The sample table contains fewer than 50,000 clones; only one count was recorded for about 85% of them. The ten largest clones capture around 4.9% of the sample.

Concerning this clone: Its binding antigen is unknown. Base qualities are not at hand, and no much larger clone is one base apart.

Compared with germline, V lacks 4 bases and J lacks 4 bases; bases without a gene match: 1. CDR1 and CDR2 were assigned from the germline V gene as LGHNA and YNFKEQ. The CDR3 goes from the cysteine to the phenylalanine over 14 residues. Of the read, only the CDR3 DNA is kept; its 42 bases are in frame from base 1. Whole blood was collected in K2EDTA tubes by collaborating institutions according to the institutions' own protocols. For TCRbeta analysis, collaborators shipped samples as frozen whole blood, isolated PBMCs, or DNA extracted from either of those sample types. Sequences were obtained from peripheral blood. Rearrangement joined TRBV4-2 to TRBJ2-5; 12 middle bases align to TRBD2. The origin of this receptor is a man aged 45-65 years with active COVID-19. Here the CDR3 is given as CASSRTSGVETQYF. The sequenced DNA is TGTGCCAGCAGCCGGACTAGCGGGGTAGAGACCCAGTACTTC.